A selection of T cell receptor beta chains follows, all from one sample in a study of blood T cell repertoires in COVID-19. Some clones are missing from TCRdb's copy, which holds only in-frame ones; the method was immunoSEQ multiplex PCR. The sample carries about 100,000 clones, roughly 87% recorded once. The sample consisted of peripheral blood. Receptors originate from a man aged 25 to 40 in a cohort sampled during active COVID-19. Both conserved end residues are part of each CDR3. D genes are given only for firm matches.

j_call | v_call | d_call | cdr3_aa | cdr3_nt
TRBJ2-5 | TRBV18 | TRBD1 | CASSPRAGGRETQYF | TGTGCCAGCTCACCAAGGGCAGGGGGCCGGGAGACCCAGTACTTC
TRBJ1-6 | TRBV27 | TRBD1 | CASSLLGQGNSPLHF | TGTGCCAGCAGTTTACTCGGACAGGGCAATTCACCCCTCCACTTT
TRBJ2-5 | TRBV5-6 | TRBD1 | CASSMIDRGQETQYF | TGTGCCAGCAGCATGATAGACAGGGGACAAGAGACCCAGTACTTC
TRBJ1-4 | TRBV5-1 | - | CASSLAQYEKLFF | TGCGCCAGCAGCTTGGCCCAGTATGAAAAACTGTTTTTT
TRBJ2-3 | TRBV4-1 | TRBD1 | CASSPGTAGSTDTQYF | TGCGCCAGCAGCCCCGGGACAGCTGGAAGCACAGATACGCAGTATTTT
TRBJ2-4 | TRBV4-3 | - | CASSQEPPRDSKLAKNIQYF | TGCGCCAGCAGCCAAGAACCCCCCCGGGATTCAAAATTAGCCAAAAACATTCAGTACTTC
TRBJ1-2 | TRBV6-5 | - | CASSYGGNYGYTF | TGTGCCAGCAGTTATGGGGGGAACTATGGCTACACCTTC
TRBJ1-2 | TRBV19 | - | CASSTSGLTYGYTF | TGTGCCAGTAGTACAAGCGGGCTCACCTATGGCTACACCTTC
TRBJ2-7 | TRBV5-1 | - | CASCPGLSQAYEQYF | TGCGCCAGCTGCCCGGGACTCTCTCAGGCCTACGAGCAGTACTTC
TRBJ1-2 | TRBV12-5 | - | CASGFLEAYGYTF | TGTGCTAGTGGTTTTTTGGAGGCCTATGGCTACACCTTC
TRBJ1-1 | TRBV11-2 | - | CASSLGGNTEAFF | TGTGCCAGCAGCTTAGGCGGGAACACTGAAGCTTTCTTT
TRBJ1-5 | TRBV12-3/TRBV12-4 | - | CASSQGANQPQHF | TGTGCCAGCAGTCAGGGTGCCAATCAGCCCCAGCATTTT